The present TCR beta chain was sequenced within a study of blood T cell repertoires in COVID-19. The V end lost 0 bases, the J end lost 7 bases, and 7 bases lay between the germline ends. Germline V CDR1 and CDR2: SGDLS, YYNGEE. This CDR3 is built from 12 residues. Sequencing used immunoSEQ multiplex PCR; TCRdb keeps in-frame clones, though not all of them. Of 300,000 to 450,000 clones listed, over 75% are singletons. Followed over time, Seattle patients had been enrolled while infection was active. This TCR was sampled from an older woman with COVID-19, enrolled during active disease. Source material: peripheral blood. The chain is built from TRBV9 and TRBJ2-5; D is undetermined. The CDR3 DNA is TGTGCCAGCAGCGTAGAGTCGGGGACCCAGTACTTC. Protein product: CASSVESGTQYF.